Each of the 27 T cell receptor beta chains below was sequenced from the same sample in a study of blood T cell repertoires in COVID-19. TCRdb's table, derived via immunoSEQ multiplex PCR, lists solely in-frame clones and lacks some. The sample has about 160,000 clones, approximately 90% seen once. The sequenced sample was peripheral blood. The source is a woman in her seventies with COVID-19, enrolled during active disease.

V gene TRBV7-9 combines with J gene TRBJ1-2, with D perhaps matching TRBD1 (6 bases). The V end lost 3 bases, the J end lost 5 bases, and 19 bases lay between the germline ends. Germline V gene data show CDR1 as SEHNR and CDR2 as FQNEAQ (reference sequence). The CDR3 length is 16 residues. CDR3 protein: CASSFGTRIFLYGYTF. The CDR3 DNA is TGTGCCAGCAGCTTCGGGACAAGGATCTTTTTATATGGCTACACCTTC.

This clone was recorded many times. The rearrangement links TRBV11-1 to TRBJ1-6, with TRBD1 matching 7 bases. Germline V gene sequence: CDR1 SGHAT, CDR2 FQDESV (reference sequence). The CDR3 loop spans 14 amino acids. J lost 11 bases, V lost 3 bases, and 7 bases had no gene match. DNA for the CDR3: TGTGCCAGCAGCTTTCCGGGACAGACTCCACCCCTCCACTTT. Encoded protein: CASSFPGQTPPLHF.

The chain combines TRBV19 with TRBJ2-2, with 7 bases aligning to TRBD1. The V gene end was trimmed by 4 bases and the J gene end by 3 bases; junction bases not matched to a gene: 2. The CDR3 extends over 14 amino acids. The V gene's germline CDR1 is LNHDA and CDR2 SQIVND (reference sequence). The CDR3 sequence: CASSRDRDTGELFF. In DNA form, the CDR3 reads TGTGCCAGTAGTAGGGACAGAGACACCGGGGAGCTGTTTTTT.

The chain combines TRBV7-9 with TRBJ1-3, with a weak D call TRBD1 (5 bases). The germline V gene has CDR1 SEHNR and CDR2 FQNEAQ (reference sequence). The CDR3 runs to 16 residues. The ends were cut back, 3 bases at V and 5 bases at J, with 17 bases in the middle. The CDR3 loop is CASSFGGQGFRNTIYF. CDR3 nucleotides: TGTGCCAGCAGCTTCGGGGGTCAGGGTTTCAGAAACACCATATATTTT.

This clone has a handful of counts. This rearrangement joins TRBV12-2 to TRBJ2-2; the DNA was not used to check the table's D call, TRBD2. TRBV12-2 is designated a pseudogene. The CDR3 consists of 22 residues. Written as DNA, the CDR3 is TGTGCAAGTCGCTTATGCCCCGTGGCTAGCGGGGGGTCTGCTCGTGGCACCGGGGAGCTGTTTTTT. Protein sequence: CASRLCPVASGGSARGTGELFF.

The CDR3, as DNA: TGTGCCATCGCGGAAGCGGGCACAGATACGCAGTATTTT. It yields the protein CAIAEAGTDTQYF. The rearrangement uses TRBV10-3 and TRBJ2-3, with TRBD2 as a possible D gene (5 bases). Per germline, CDR1 ENHRY and CDR2 SYGVKD. The CDR3 is 13 amino acids. Between the trimmed V and J ends, which lost 8 bases and 1 base, there was a span of 10 bases.

This sequence joins TRBV12-3 or TRBV12-4 and TRBJ1-6; D might be TRBD1 (5 bases). V was shortened by 7 bases and J by 10 bases, with 14 bases between the two germline ends. CDR3 length: 13 residues. The CDR3 region has the DNA TGTGCCAGCACCCAAACGGGGGAGTCACCCCTCCACTTT. Its protein is CASTQTGESPLHF.

The chain employs TRBV6-5 and TRBJ1-2; D possibly corresponds to TRBD1 (6 bases). CDR3 size: 12 residues. Germline V gives CDR1 MNHEY, CDR2 SVGAGI. Trimming shortened V by 3 bases and J by 10 bases, and 12 bases separated the two germline ends. The CDR3 sequence: CASSYSTGSYTF. Here the CDR3 DNA reads TGTGCCAGCAGTTATTCGACAGGATCCTACACCTTC.

The V call is TRBV6-2 or TRBV6-3, the J call TRBJ2-1, with TRBD2 as a possible D gene (6 bases). The CDR3 covers 17 residues. Germline loops: CDR1 MNHEY, CDR2 SVGEGT. Trimming cost V 2 bases and J 6 bases, with 20 bases left between them. The DNA for the CDR3 is TGTGCCAGCAGTTACGGTACGGTGGGGGGAAGGCTCAATGAGCAGTTCTTC. It encodes CASSYGTVGGRLNEQFF.

V and J are TRBV28 and TRBJ2-1; D unclear. This CDR3 spans 12 amino acids. The germline V gene encodes CDR1 MDHEN and CDR2 SYDVKM. In nucleotides, the CDR3 is TGTGCGGCGGTGGGCTCCTACAATGAGCAGTTCTTC. This sequence encodes CAAVGSYNEQFF.

This chain joins TRBV13 and TRBJ2-6, with a weak D call TRBD2 (6 bases). The CDR3 consists of 16 residues. V lost 5 bases, J lost 0 bases, and 11 bases lay in between. Per the germline V gene, CDR1 is PRHDT and CDR2 is FYEKMQ (reference sequence). Here the CDR3 DNA reads TGTGCCAGCAGCGCGGGACGGCCCTCTGGGGCCAACGTCCTGACTTTC. It codes for CASSAGRPSGANVLTF. Based on the CDR3 plus reference TRBV13 and TRBJ2-6, the full variable domain is AAGVIQSPRHLIKEKRETATLKCYPIPRHDTVYWYQQGPGQDPQFLISFYEKMQSDKGSIPDRFSAQQFSDYHSELNMSSLELGDSALYFCASSAGRPSGANVLTFGAGSRLTVL.

This clone was detected once. The chain carries TRBV3-1 (or the pseudogene TRBV3-2) and TRBJ1-1, with D possibly TRBD1 on 5 matching bases. The length of the CDR3 is 14 residues. Between the trimmed V and J ends, which lost 4 bases and 6 bases, there was a span of 15 bases. CDR1 is LGHDT and CDR2 is YNNKEL in the germline V gene (reference sequence). In DNA, the CDR3 is TGTGCCAGCAGCCCCCCCGCGGGGGTACCTGAAGCTTTCTTT. Encoded protein: CASSPPAGVPEAFF.

This clone came up once. The gene calls are TRBV2 and TRBJ2-5, with a possible D match to TRBD1 (6 bases). This CDR3 comprises 14 residues. CDR1 and CDR2 (germline): SNHLY, FYNNEI. The V gene lost 1 base and the J gene lost 4 bases, with 10 bases spanning the gap. CDR3: CASSEGRGIETQYF. The CDR3 DNA reads as TGTGCCAGCAGTGAAGGAAGGGGGATAGAGACCCAGTACTTC.

The chain joins TRBV4-2 to TRBJ1-2; TRBD1 matches 9 bases. Germline V CDR1 and CDR2: LGHNA, YNFKEQ. The CDR3 covers 16 residues. V dropped 2 bases and J dropped 3; count of bases not matched to a gene: 7. CDR3 residues: CASSQRDRAIDYGYTF. The CDR3 DNA reads TGTGCCAGCAGCCAAAGGGACAGGGCGATCGACTATGGCTACACCTTC.

This chain connects TRBV5-1 to TRBJ2-1, with TRBD2 as a possible D gene (6 bases). The CDR3 consists of 16 residues. Germline-derived CDR1 and CDR2 are SGHRS and YFSETQ. The ends were cut back, 0 bases at V and 6 bases at J, with 16 bases in the middle. CDR3 DNA: TGCGCCAGCAGCTTGGCGGTAGGAGGGCGGGCCAATGAGCAGTTCTTC. It encodes CASSLAVGGRANEQFF.

This chain joins TRBV6-5 and TRBJ2-1; the match to TRBD1 covers 7 bases. Trimming cost V 6 bases and J 1 base; bases outside gene matches: 6. Germline V gene data show CDR1 as MNHEY and CDR2 as SVGAGI. This CDR3 has 15 residues. CDR3 residues: CASRQGSSSYNEQFF. CDR3 nucleotide sequence: TGTGCCAGCAGACAGGGGTCTAGTTCCTACAATGAGCAGTTCTTC.

The rearrangement joins TRBV27 to TRBJ1-4; a possible D gene is TRBD1 (6 bases). The CDR3 extends over 16 amino acids. Trimming took off 8 bases at V and 0 bases at J, with 16 bases between the two ends. The V gene's germline CDR1 is MNHEY and CDR2 SMNVEV (reference sequence). This CDR3 is CASRQDSFATNEKLFF. CDR3 DNA: TGTGCCAGCCGCCAGGACAGTTTTGCAACTAATGAAAAACTGTTTTTT.

The V call is TRBV28, the J call TRBJ1-6, with 7 bases matching TRBD1. There are 14 residues in the CDR3. With 6 bases clipped from V and 5 bases from J, the junction kept 4 bases outside the gene matches. CDR1 is MDHEN, CDR2 SYDVKM, per germline. CDR3 nucleotides: TGTGCCAGCAGCTCAGGGGGACATAATTCACCCCTCCACTTT. Amino acid sequence: CASSSGGHNSPLHF.

The chain couples TRBV7-2 to TRBJ2-7, with D maybe TRBD2 (7 bases). This CDR3 region has 13 residues. The germline V gene has CDR1 SGHTA and CDR2 FQGNSA. The DNA for the CDR3 is TGTGCAAGTGCGAGGGGGGGGGCCTACGAGCAGTACTTC. This gives the protein CASARGGAYEQYF.

V and J are TRBV5-1 and TRBJ2-5, with 11 bases aligning to TRBD2. Germline CDR1 SGHRS, CDR2 YFSETQ. The ends lost 1 base at V and 0 bases at J; junction bases unmatched: 5. This CDR3 has 17 residues. The CDR3 is CASSLLLAGGYQETQYF. The CDR3 DNA reads as TGCGCCAGCAGCTTGCTGCTAGCGGGGGGTTACCAAGAGACCCAGTACTTC.

The rearrangement joins TRBV11-2 to TRBJ2-5, with a possible D match to TRBD2 (5 bases). The CDR3 length is 12 residues. Germline V lookup: CDR1 SGHAT, CDR2 FQNNGV. The ends were cut back, 7 bases at V and 5 bases at J, with 11 bases in the middle. Here the CDR3 DNA reads TGTGCCAGCACCTCGGGGTGGGAGACCCAGTACTTC. Translated: CASTSGWETQYF.

CDR3: CASSARVPPNEKLFF. CDR3 nucleotides: TGTGCCAGCAGCGCCAGGGTCCCTCCTAATGAAAAACTGTTTTTT. The chain recombines TRBV9 with TRBJ1-4, with D tentatively TRBD1 (5 bases). The V end was cut by 3 bases, the J end by 3 bases, with 12 bases between. Germline CDR1 is SGDLS and CDR2 is YYNGEE. The CDR3 consists of 15 residues.

CDR3 in DNA: TGCGCCAGCAGTGACTCAGGACTAGCGGGGGGTTCCTACAATGAGCAGTTCTTC. Amino acids: CASSDSGLAGGSYNEQFF. This chain links TRBV10-1 with TRBJ2-1; 14 bases are shared with TRBD2. V shed 3 bases, J shed 1 base, and the junction held 5 bases outside the gene matches. This CDR3 region has 18 residues. Germline V gives CDR1 WNHNN, CDR2 SYGVQD (reference sequence).

The CDR3 DNA reads as TGTGCCAGCAGTTTAGTCGGTTCGGGGGTCTCCCGTTCGCCCCTCCACTTT. Encoded protein: CASSLVGSGVSRSPLHF. The chain has TRBV27 and TRBJ1-6; D may be TRBD1 (5 bases). Per the germline V gene, CDR1 is MNHEY and CDR2 is SMNVEV (reference sequence). The ends were cut back, 2 bases at V and 13 bases at J, with 24 bases in the middle. This CDR3 spans 17 amino acids.

V is TRBV9 and J is TRBJ2-3; D remains unclear. Germline values: CDR1 SGDLS, CDR2 YYNGEE. The CDR3 is 12 amino acids. V was trimmed by 1 base and J by 6 bases, leaving 6 bases between them. The CDR3 sequence is CASSVSLDTQYF. In nucleotides, the CDR3 is TGTGCCAGCAGCGTATCTTTGGATACGCAGTATTTT.

This chain connects TRBV30 to TRBJ2-3; 11 positions match TRBD2. CDR3 size: 14 residues. CDR1 is GTSNPN and CDR2 is SVGIG in the germline V gene (reference sequence). V lost 3 bases to trimming and J lost 5 bases; unmatched junction nucleotides: 4. CDR3 residues: CAWSLAGGRDTQYF. The CDR3 DNA sequence: TGTGCCTGGAGCTTAGCGGGGGGGCGAGATACGCAGTATTTT.

This clone showed up just once. This chain connects TRBV5-6 to TRBJ2-7, with 9 bases aligning to TRBD1. CDR1 and CDR2 (germline): SGHDT, YYEEEE. The CDR3 runs to 14 residues. V lost 0 bases, J lost 9 bases, and 7 bases stayed unmatched. CDR3 protein: CASSLGPGQGTQYF. For the CDR3, the DNA is TGTGCCAGCAGCTTGGGTCCGGGACAGGGAACGCAGTACTTC.